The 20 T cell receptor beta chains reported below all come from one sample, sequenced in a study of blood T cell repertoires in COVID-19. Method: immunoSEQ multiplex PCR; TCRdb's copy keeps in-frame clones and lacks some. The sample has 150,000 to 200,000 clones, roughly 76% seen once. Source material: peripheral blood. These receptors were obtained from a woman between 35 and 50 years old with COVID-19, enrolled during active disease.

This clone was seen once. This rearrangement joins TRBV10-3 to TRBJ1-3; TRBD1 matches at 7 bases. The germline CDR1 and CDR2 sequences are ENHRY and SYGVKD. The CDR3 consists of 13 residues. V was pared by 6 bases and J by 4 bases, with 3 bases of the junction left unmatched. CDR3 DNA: TGTGCCATCAGACAGGGGACAGGAAACACCATATATTTT. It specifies CAIRQGTGNTIYF.

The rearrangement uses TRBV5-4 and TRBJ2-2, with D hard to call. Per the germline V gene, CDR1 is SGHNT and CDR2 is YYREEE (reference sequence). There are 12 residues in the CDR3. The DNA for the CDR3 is TGTCTAATAATTGCGAACACCGGGGAGCTGTTTTTT. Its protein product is CLIIANTGELFF.

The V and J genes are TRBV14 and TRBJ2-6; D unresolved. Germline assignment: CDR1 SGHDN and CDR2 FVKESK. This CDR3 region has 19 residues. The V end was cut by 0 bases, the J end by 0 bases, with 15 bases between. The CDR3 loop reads CASSQDHGFVGSGANVLTF. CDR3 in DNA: TGTGCCAGCAGCCAAGACCATGGTTTCGTCGGCTCTGGGGCCAACGTCCTGACTTTC.

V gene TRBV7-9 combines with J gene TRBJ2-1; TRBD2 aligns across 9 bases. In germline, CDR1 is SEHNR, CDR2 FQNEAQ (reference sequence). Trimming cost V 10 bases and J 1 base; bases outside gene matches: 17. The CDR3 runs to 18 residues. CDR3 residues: CATEDRGSGGRSYNEQFF. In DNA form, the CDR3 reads TGTGCCACAGAAGATCGGGGTAGCGGGGGTCGTTCCTACAATGAGCAGTTCTTC.

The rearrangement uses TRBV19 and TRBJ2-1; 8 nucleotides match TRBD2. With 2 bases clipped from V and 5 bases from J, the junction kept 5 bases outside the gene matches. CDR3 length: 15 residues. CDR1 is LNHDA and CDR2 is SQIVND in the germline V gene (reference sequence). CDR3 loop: CASSILAGPDNEQFF. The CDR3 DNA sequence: TGTGCCAGTAGTATACTAGCGGGCCCAGACAATGAGCAGTTCTTC. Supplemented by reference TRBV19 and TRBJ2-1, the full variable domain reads DGGITQSPKYLFRKEGQNVTLSCEQNLNHDAMYWYRQDPGQGLRLIYYSQIVNDFQKGDIAEGYSVSREKKESFPLTVTSAQKNPTAFYLCASSILAGPDNEQFFGPGTRLTVL.

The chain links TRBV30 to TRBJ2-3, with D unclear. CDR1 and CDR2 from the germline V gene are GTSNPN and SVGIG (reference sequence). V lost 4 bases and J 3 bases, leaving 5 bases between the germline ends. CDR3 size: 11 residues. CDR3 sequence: CAWTYTDTQYF. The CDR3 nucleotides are TGTGCCTGGACCTATACAGATACGCAGTATTTT.

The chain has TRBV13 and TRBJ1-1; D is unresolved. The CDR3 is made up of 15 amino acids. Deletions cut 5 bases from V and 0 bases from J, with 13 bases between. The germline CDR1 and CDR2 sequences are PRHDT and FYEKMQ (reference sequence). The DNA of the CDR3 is TGTGCCAGCAGCCGTGAAGACACGATGAACACTGAAGCTTTCTTT. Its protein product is CASSREDTMNTEAFF.

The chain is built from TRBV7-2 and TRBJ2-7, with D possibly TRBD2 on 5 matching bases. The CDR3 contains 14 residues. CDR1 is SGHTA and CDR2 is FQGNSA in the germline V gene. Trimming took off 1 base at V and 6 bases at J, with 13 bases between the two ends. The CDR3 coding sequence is TGTGCCAGCAGCTTAGTCGTCAGAAGCGGCGAGCAGTACGTC. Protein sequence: CASSLVVRSGEQYV.

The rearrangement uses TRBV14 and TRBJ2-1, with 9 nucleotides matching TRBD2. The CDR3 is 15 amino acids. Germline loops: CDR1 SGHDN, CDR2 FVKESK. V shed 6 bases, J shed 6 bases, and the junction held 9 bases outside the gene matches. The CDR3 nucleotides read TGTGCCAGCAGACCTCTAGCGGGGCCACCCAATGAGCAGTTCTTC. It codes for CASRPLAGPPNEQFF.

The chain's CDR3 is CASSLVAGAHEQYF. The CDR3 nucleotides are TGTGCCAGCAGCTTAGTAGCGGGAGCCCACGAGCAGTACTTC. The J gene is TRBJ2-7, the V gene TRBV11-2; 9 bases line up with TRBD2. The germline V gene has CDR1 SGHAT and CDR2 FQNNGV. V lost 1 base and J lost 5; bases outside the gene matches: 3. The CDR3 runs to 14 residues.

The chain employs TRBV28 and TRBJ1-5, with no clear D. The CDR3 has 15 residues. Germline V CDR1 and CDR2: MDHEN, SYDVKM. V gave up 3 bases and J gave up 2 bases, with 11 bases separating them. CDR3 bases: TGTGCCAGCAGTTTTGGCGGGGTTGGCAATCAGCCCCAGCATTTT. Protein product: CASSFGGVGNQPQHF.

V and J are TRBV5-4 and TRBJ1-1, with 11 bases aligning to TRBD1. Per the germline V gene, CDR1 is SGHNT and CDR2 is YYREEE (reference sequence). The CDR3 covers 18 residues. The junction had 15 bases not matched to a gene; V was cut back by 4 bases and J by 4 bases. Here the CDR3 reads CASSGVTDRGPGGTEAFF. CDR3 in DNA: TGTGCCAGCAGCGGAGTTACGGACAGGGGGCCGGGGGGCACTGAAGCTTTCTTT.

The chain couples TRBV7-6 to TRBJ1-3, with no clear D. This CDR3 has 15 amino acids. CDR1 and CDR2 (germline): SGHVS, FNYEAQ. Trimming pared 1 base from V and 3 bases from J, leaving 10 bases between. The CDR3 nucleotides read TGTGCCAGCAGCTTAGGGAGGACCGGTGGAAACACCATATATTTT. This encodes CASSLGRTGGNTIYF.

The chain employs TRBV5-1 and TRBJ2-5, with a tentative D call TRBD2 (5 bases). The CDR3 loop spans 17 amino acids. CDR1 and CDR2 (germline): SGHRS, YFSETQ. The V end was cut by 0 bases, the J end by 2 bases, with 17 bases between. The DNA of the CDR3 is TGCGCCAGCAGCTTGGCCGTTTTGGGGAGCCCGCAAGAGACCCAGTACTTC. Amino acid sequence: CASSLAVLGSPQETQYF.

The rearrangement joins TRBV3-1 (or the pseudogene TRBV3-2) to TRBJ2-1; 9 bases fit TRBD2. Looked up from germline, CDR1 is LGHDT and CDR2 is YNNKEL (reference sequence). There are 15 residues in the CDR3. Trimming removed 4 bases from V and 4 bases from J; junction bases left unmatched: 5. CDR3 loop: CASSLSGSSYNEQFF. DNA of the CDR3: TGTGCCAGCAGCCTTAGCGGGAGTTCTTACAATGAGCAGTTCTTC.

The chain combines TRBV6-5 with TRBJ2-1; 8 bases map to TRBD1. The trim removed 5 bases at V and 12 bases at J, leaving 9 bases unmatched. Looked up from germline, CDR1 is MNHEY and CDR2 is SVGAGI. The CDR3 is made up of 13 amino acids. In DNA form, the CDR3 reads TGTGCCAGCAGTCAGGGGGCCGGGACATGGCAGTTCTTC. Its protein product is CASSQGAGTWQFF.

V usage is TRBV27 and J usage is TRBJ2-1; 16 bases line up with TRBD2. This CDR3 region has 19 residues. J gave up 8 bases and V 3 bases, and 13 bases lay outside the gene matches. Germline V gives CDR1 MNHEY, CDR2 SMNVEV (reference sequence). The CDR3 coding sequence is TGTGCCAGCAGTTTCACCCTTTACGGGACTAGCGGGAGGGCCTATGAGCAGTTCTTC. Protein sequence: CASSFTLYGTSGRAYEQFF.

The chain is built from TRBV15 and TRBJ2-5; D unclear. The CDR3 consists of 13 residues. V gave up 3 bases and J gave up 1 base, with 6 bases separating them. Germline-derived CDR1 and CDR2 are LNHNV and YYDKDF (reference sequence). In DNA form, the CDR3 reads TGTGCCACCAGCAGTAGTATCCAAGAGACCCAGTACTTC. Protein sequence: CATSSSIQETQYF.

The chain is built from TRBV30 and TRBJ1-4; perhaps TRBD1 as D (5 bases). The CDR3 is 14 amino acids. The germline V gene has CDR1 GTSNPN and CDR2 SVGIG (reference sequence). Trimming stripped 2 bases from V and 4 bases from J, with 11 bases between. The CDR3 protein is CAWSWRGINEKLFF. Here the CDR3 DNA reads TGTGCCTGGAGTTGGAGGGGAATTAATGAAAAACTGTTTTTT.

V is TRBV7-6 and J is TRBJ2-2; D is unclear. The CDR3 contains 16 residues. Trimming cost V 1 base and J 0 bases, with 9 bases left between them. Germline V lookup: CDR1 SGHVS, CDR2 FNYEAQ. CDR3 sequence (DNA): TGTGCCAGCAGCTTAGGGCGGCTAGCGAACACCGGGGAGCTGTTTTTT. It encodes CASSLGRLANTGELFF.